Reported below is one T cell receptor beta chain. CDR1 is SNHLY and CDR2 is FYNNEI in the germline V gene. V was pared by 1 base and J by 8 bases, with 11 bases between. The CDR3 length is 13 residues. The data derive from a study of control samples from healthy donors and cancer patients. Sequenced by immunoSEQ multiplex PCR; TCRdb stores in-frame clones only, minus some. Counted here are 100,000 to 150,000 clones, more than 90% occurring once; the ten biggest clones make up 4.5% to 7%. This chain links TRBV2 with TRBJ1-1; D gene uncertain. The clonotype originates from a man between 18 and 35 years old in good health. Sequencing input: blood. The CDR3 here is CASSEGRKLEAFF. Here the CDR3 DNA reads TGTGCCAGCAGTGAAGGTAGAAAACTAGAAGCTTTCTTT.